Below, one T cell receptor beta chain is given with its context. As yet, its antigen is unknown. This sample is drawn from a study of type 1 regulatory T cells. Across the study: T-allo10 is a Tr1-enriched, alloantigen-specific CD4 T cell product made in vitro. Study outcomes and limitations: Compared with non-type 1 regulatory T cells, type 1 regulatory T cells showed a more restricted TCR repertoire.

Via MiXCR, TCRdb re-called the reads, giving one row per CDR3 protein. The table has about 62,000 distinct CDR3 sequences, less than 70% seen once. The ends were cut back, 0 bases at V and 7 bases at J, with 15 bases in the middle. The CDR3 covers 15 residues. Germline V gene sequence: CDR1 LGHDT, CDR2 YNNKEL (reference sequence). The sample taken for sequencing was cultured non-Tr1 T cells, either the whole culture or a sorted T cell fraction (not recorded which). The genes are TRBV3-1 and TRBJ2-5, with a possible D match to TRBD1 (6 bases). This TCR was sampled from a human donor in good health. The CDR3 sequence: CASSQDGQGSRTQYF. The CDR3 nucleotides read TGTGCCAGCAGCCAAGATGGCCAGGGGAGTAGGACCCAGTACTTC.